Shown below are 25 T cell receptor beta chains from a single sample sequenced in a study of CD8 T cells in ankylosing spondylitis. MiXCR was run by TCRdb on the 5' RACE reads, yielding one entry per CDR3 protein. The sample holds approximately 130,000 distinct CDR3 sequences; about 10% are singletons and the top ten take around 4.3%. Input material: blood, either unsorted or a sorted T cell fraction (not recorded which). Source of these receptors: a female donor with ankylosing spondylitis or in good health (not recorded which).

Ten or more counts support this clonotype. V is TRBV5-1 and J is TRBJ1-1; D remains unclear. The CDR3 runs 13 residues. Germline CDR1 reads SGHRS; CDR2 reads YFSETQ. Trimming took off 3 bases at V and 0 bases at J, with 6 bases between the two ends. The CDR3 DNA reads TGCGCCAGCAGCTATTGGGTGAACACTGAAGCTTTCTTT. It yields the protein CASSYWVNTEAFF.

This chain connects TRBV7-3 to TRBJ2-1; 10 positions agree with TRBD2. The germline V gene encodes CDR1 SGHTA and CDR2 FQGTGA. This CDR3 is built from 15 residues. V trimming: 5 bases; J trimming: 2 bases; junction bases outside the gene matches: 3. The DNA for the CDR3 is TGTGCCAGCAGCCCAACTAGCGGGGCCTACAATGAGCAGTTCTTC. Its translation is CASSPTSGAYNEQFF.

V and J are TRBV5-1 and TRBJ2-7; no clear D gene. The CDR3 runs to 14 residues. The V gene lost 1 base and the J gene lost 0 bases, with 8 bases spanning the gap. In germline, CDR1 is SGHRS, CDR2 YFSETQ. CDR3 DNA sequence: TGCGCCAGCAGCTTGAGTGTCAACTCCTACGAGCAGTACTTC. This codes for CASSLSVNSYEQYF.

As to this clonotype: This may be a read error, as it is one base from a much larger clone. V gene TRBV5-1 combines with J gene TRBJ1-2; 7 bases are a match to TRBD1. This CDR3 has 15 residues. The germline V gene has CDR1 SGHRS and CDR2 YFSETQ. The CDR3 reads CASHDRPQTGLGDTF. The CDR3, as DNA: TGCGCCAGCCACGACCGGCCGCAGACAGGGCTTGGCGACACCTTC.

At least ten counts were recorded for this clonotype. The CDR3 here is CASSPGTGAITEAFF. The CDR3 nucleotides are TGTGCCAGCTCACCCGGGACAGGGGCAATCACTGAAGCTTTCTTT. J is TRBJ1-1 and V is TRBV18; 10 nucleotides align to TRBD1. The germline gives CDR1 KGHSH, CDR2 LQKENI. The V and J ends lost 3 bases and 4 bases, in that order; junction bases with no gene match: 5. The CDR3 covers 15 residues.

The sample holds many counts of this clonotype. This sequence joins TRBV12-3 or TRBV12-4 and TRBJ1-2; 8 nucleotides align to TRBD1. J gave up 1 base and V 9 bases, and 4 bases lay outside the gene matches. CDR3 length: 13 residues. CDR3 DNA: TGTGCCAGTTATACAGGGGGTAACTATGGCTACACCTTC. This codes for CASYTGGNYGYTF.

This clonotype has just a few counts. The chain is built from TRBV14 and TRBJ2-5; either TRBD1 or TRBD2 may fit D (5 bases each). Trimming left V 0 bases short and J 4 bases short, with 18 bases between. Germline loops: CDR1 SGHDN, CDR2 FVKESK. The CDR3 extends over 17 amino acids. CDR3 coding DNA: TGTGCCAGCAGCCAAGATAGAGGGACGGTTGGCGGAGAGACCCAGTACTTC. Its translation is CASSQDRGTVGGETQYF.

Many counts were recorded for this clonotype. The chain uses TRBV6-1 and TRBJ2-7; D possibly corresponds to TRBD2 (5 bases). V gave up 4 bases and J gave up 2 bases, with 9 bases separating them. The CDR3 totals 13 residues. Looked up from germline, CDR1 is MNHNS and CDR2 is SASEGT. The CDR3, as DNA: TGTGCCAGCAGTGTTGAGGGCCCCTACGAGCAGTACTTC. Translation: CASSVEGPYEQYF.

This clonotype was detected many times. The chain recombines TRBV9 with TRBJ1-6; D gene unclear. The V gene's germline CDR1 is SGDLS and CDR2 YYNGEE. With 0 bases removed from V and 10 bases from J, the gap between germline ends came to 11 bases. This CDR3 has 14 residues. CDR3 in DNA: TGTGCCAGCAGCGTAGATGGCACGGGGTCACCCCTCCACTTT. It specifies CASSVDGTGSPLHF.

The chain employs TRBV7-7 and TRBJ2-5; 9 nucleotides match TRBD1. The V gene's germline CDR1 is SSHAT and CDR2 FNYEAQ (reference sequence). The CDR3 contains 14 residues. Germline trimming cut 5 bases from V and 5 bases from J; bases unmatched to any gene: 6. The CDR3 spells CASSVGQGGETQYF. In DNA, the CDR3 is TGTGCCAGCAGCGTGGGACAGGGTGGCGAGACCCAGTACTTC.

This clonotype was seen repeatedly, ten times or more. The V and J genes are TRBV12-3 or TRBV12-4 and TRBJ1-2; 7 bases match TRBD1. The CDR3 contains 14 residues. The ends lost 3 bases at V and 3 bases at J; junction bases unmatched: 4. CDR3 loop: CASSFGTDHYGYTF. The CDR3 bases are TGTGCCAGCAGTTTCGGGACAGACCACTATGGCTACACCTTC.

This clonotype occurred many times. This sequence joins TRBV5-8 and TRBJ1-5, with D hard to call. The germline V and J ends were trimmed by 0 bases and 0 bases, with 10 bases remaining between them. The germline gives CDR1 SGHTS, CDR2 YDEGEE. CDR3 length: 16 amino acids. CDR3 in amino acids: CASSLGTYYSNQPQHF. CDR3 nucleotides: TGTGCCAGCAGCTTGGGGACGTATTATAGCAATCAGCCCCAGCATTTT.

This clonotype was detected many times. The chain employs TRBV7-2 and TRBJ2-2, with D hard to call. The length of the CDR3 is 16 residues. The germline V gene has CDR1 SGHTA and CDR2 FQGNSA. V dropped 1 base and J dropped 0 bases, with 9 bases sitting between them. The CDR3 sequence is CASSLDPGTNTGELFF. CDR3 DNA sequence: TGTGCCAGCAGCTTAGATCCGGGTACGAACACCGGGGAGCTGTTTTTT.

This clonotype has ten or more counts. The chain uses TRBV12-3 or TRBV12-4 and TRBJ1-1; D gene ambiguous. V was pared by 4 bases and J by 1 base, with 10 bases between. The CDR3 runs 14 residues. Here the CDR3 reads CASSSWAPNTEAFF. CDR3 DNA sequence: TGTGCCAGCAGTTCCTGGGCCCCGAACACTGAAGCTTTCTTT.

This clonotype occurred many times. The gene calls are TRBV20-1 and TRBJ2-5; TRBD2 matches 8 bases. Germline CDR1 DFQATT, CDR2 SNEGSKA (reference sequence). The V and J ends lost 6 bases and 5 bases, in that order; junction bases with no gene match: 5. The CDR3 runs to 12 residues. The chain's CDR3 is CSARTSRETQYF. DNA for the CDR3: TGCAGTGCCCGGACTAGCCGGGAGACCCAGTACTTC.

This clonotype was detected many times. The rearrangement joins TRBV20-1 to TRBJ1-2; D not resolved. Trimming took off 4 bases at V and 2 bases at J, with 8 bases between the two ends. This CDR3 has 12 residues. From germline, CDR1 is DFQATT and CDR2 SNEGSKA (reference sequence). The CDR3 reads CSAIGQNYGYTF. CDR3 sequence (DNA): TGCAGTGCTATTGGTCAGAACTATGGCTACACCTTC.

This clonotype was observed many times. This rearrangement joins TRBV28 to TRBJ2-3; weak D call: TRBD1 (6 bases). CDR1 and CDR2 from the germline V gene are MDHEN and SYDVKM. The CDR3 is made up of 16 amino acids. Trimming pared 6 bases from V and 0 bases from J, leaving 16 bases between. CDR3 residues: CASSSLQGSSTDTQYF. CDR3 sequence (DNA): TGTGCCAGCAGCTCCCTCCAGGGGTCTAGCACAGATACGCAGTATTTT.

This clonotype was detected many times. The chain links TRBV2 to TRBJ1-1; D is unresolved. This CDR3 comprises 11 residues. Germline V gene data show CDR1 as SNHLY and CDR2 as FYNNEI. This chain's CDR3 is CAKTSNTEAFF. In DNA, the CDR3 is TGTGCAAAGACATCGAACACTGAAGCTTTCTTT.

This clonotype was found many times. The CDR3 loop reads CASSLESGAQTQYF. The CDR3 coding sequence is TGTGCCAGCAGCTTAGAGAGTGGGGCGCAAACGCAGTATTTT. V is TRBV7-2 and J is TRBJ2-3, with a tentative D call TRBD1 (5 bases). The germline gives CDR1 SGHTA, CDR2 FQGNSA. The ends were cut back, 1 base at V and 9 bases at J, with 14 bases in the middle. The CDR3 covers 14 residues.

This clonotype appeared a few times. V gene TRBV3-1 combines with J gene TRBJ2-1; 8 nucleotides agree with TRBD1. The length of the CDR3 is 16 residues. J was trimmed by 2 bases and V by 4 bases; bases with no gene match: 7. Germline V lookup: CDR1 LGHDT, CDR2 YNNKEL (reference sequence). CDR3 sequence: CASSPYRGMTYNEQFF. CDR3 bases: TGTGCCAGCAGCCCGTACAGGGGGATGACCTACAATGAGCAGTTCTTC.

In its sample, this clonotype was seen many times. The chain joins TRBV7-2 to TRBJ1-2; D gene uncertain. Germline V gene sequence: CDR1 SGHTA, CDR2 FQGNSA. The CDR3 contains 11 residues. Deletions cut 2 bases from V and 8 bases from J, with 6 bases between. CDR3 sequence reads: CASSLLYGYTF. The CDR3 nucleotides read TGTGCCAGCAGCTTACTTTACGGCTACACCTTC.

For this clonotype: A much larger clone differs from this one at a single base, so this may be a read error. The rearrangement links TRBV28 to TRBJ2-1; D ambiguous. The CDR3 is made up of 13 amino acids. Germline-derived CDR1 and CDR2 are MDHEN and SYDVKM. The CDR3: CASHAYGYNEQLF. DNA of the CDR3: TGTGCCAGCCATGCGTACGGGTACAATGAGCAGCTCTTC.

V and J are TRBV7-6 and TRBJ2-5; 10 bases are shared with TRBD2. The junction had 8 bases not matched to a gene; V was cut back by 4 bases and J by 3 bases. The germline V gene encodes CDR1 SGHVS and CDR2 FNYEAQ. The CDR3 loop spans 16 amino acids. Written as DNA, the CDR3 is TGTGCCAGCAGCTCCTGGACTAGCGGAGGGGAAGAGACCCAGTACTTC. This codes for CASSSWTSGGEETQYF.

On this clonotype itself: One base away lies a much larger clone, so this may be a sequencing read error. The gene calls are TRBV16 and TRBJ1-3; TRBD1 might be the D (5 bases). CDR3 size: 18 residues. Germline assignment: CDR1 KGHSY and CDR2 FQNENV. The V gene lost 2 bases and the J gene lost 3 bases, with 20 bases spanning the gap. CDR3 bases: TGTGCCAGCAGCCAAGCCCATACCGGCAGGGTCCTTGGAAACACCATATATTTT. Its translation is CASSQAHTGRVLGNTIYF.

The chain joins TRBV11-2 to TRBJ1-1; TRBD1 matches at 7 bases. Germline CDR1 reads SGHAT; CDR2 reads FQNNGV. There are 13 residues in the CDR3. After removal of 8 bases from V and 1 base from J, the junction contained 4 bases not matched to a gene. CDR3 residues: CASLGQQNTEAFF. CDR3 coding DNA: TGTGCCAGCCTGGGACAGCAGAACACTGAAGCTTTCTTT.